Judged by abundance, the clone carrying this T cell receptor (beta chain) is medium-sized. Its target is unknown. The CDR3 length is 13 residues. Germline V gene lookup returns CDR1 WNHNN and CDR2 SYGVQD (reference sequence). The V end lost 2 bases, the J end lost 6 bases, and 11 bases lay between the germline ends. These data belong to a study of tumor-infiltrating lymphocytes in localized non-small cell lung cancer. Study-level findings and limits: TCRbeta sequencing showed higher T cell infiltration in tumors than uninvolved lung.

Method: immunoSEQ multiplex PCR; TCRdb's copy keeps in-frame clones and lacks some. The profile shows tens of thousands of clones, around 73% of them singletons. The chain combines TRBV10-1 with TRBJ2-7; D is possibly TRBD2 (5 bases). Material: lung tumor tissue. This TCR was sampled from a human donor with non-small cell lung cancer. The CDR3 sequence is CASSETRVSEQYF. The CDR3 bases are TGCGCCAGCAGTGAGACTAGGGTATCCGAGCAGTACTTC.